This T cell receptor (beta chain) is drawn from a study of radiotherapy plus CTLA-4 blockade in lung cancer. Study in general: Objective response was observed in 18% of patients, and disease control in approximately 30%. Overall study results and limits: Peripheral blood showed expansion of tumor-derived TCR clones after radiotherapy and ipilimumab. Early blood T cell clone changes and increased post-radiation serum interferon-beta were reportedly the strongest response predictors.

CDR1 is MDHEN and CDR2 is SYDVKM in the germline V gene. This CDR3 is 14 amino acids long. Trimming pared 5 bases from V and 4 bases from J, leaving 11 bases between. Lung cancer patients with chemo-refractory metastatic non-small-cell disease were given focal radiation plus CTLA-4 blockade with ipilimumab. Comment on this clone: As yet, its antigen is unknown.

Libraries were prepared by immunoSEQ multiplex PCR; TCRdb keeps only in-frame clonotypes and omits some of them. The table includes some 110,000 clones, approximately 77% detected once. Sequencing used peripheral blood, obtained from a patient treated with radiotherapy plus ipilimumab. The genes are TRBV28 and TRBJ2-2, with a tentative D call TRBD2 (6 bases). The sequence was obtained from a human donor with non-small cell lung cancer that progressed on radiotherapy plus ipilimumab. Some clones in this sample may be carry-over from other donors' samples. CDR3 DNA sequence: TGTGCCAGCAGTACCGTGGGAGGCACCGGGGAGCTGTTTTTT. Its translation: CASSTVGGTGELFF.